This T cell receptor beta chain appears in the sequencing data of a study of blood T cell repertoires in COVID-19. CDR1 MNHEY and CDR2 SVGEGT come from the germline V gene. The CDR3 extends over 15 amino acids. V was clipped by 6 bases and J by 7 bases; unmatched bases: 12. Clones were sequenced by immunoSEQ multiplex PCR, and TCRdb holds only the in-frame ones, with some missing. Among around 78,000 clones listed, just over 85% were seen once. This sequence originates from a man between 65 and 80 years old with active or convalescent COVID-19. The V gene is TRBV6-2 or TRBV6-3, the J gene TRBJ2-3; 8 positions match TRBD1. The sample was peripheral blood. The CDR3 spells CASSHGAGGIYTQYF. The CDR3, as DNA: TGTGCCAGCAGCCACGGGGCAGGGGGCATATATACGCAGTATTTT.